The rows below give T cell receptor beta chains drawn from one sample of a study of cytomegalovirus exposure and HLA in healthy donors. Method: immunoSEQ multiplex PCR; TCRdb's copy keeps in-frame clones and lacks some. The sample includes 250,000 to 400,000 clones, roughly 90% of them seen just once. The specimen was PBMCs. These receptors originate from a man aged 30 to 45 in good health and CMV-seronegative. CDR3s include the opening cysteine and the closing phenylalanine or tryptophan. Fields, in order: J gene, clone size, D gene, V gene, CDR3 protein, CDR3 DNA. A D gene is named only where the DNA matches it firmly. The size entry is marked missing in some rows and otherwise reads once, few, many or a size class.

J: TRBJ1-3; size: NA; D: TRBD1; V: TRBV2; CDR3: CASSEGDSPGNTIYF; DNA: TGTGCCAGCAGTGAAGGGGACAGCCCTGGAAACACCATATATTTT
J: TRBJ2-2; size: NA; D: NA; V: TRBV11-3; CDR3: CASSLGGSGELFF; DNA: TGTGCCAGCAGCCTCGGGGGTAGCGGGGAGCTGTTTTTT
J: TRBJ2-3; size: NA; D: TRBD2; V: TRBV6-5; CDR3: CASTQRGPGDTQYF; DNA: TGTGCCAGCACCCAGCGGGGACCTGGGGATACGCAGTATTTT
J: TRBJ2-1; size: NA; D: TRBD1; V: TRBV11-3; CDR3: CASSPTGQNSYNEQFF; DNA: TGTGCCAGCAGCCCGACGGGACAGAATTCCTACAATGAGCAGTTCTTC
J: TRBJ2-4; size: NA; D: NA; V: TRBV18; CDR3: CASSPVVETPKNIQYF; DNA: TGTGCCAGCTCACCGGTGGTAGAGACTCCCAAAAACATTCAGTACTTC
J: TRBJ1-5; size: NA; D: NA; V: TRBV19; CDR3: CASSPPGGGNQPQHF; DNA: TGTGCCAGTAGCCCCCCGGGGGGAGGGAATCAGCCCCAGCATTTT
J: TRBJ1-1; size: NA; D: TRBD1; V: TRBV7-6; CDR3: CASSRQGAAEAFF; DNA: TGTGCCAGCAGCAGACAGGGGGCGGCTGAAGCTTTCTTT
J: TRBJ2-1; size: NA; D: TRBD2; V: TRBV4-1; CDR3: CASSPGLAGYNEQFF; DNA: TGCGCCAGCAGCCCTGGACTAGCGGGCTACAATGAGCAGTTCTTC
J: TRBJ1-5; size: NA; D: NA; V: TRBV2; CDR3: CASRSTGVSNQPQHF; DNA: TGTGCCAGCAGGTCGACAGGAGTCAGCAATCAGCCCCAGCATTTT
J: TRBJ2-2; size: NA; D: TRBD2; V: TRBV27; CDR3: CASSLTSGGSPNTGELFF; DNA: TGTGCCAGCAGTTTGACTAGCGGGGGATCCCCCAACACCGGGGAGCTGTTTTTT
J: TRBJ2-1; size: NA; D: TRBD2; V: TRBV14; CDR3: CASSLRRGLAGNEQFF; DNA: TGTGCCAGCAGCCTTCGTAGAGGCCTAGCGGGGAATGAGCAGTTCTTC
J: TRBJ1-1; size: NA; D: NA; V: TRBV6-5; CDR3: CASSYHEGEGTEAFF; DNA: TGTGCCAGCAGTTACCACGAAGGGGAGGGCACTGAAGCTTTCTTT
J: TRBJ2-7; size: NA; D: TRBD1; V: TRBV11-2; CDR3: CASSLWDRGVYEQYF; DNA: TGTGCCAGCAGCTTATGGGACAGGGGCGTCTACGAGCAGTACTTC
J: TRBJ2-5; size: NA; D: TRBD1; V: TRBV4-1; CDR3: CASSHPGTGVMETQYF; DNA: TGCGCCAGCAGCCACCCCGGGACAGGGGTTATGGAGACCCAGTACTTC
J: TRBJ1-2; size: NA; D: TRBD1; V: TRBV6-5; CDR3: CASSYLGTGVMDTF; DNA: TGTGCCAGCAGTTATCTCGGGACAGGAGTGATGGATACCTTC
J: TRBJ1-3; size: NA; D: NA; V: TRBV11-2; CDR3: CASSLSAGLSLGPGNTIYF; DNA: TGTGCCAGCAGCTTATCGGCAGGGTTGTCCTTGGGGCCTGGAAACACCATATATTTT
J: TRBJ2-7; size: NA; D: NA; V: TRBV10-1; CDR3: CASSEEGTPYEQYF; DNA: TGCGCCAGCAGTGAGGAAGGGACACCCTACGAGCAGTACTTC
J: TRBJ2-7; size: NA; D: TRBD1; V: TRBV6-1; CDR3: CASSDRGRFEQYF; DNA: TGTGCCAGCAGTGACAGGGGGCGCTTCGAGCAGTACTTC
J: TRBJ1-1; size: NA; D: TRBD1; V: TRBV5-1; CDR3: CASSLLQGLGEAFF; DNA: TGCGCCAGCAGCTTGTTACAGGGGTTAGGTGAAGCTTTCTTT
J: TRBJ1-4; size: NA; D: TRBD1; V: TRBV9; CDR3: CASSAGGTNEKLFF; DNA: TGTGCCAGCAGCGCAGGGGGTACTAATGAAAAACTGTTTTTT
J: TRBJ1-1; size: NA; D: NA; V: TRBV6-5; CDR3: CASSPRFLNTEAFF; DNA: TGTGCCAGTAGCCCTCGGTTCTTGAACACTGAAGCTTTCTTT
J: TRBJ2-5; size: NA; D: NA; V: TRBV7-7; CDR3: CASSPNGGGGAETQYF; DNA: TGTGCCAGCAGCCCGAACGGGGGAGGAGGCGCAGAGACCCAGTACTTC
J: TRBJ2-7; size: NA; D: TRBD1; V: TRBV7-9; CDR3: CASSTQGAYLSEQYF; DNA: TGTGCCAGCAGCACCCAGGGGGCATATTTGAGCGAGCAGTACTTC
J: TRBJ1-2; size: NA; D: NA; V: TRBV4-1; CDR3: CASSQEPGVHYGYTF; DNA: TGCGCCAGCAGCCAAGAGCCAGGGGTACACTATGGCTACACCTTC
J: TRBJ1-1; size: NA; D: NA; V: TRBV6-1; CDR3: CASSPGHLNTEAFF; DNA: TGTGCCAGCAGTCCCGGACACCTGAACACTGAAGCTTTCTTT
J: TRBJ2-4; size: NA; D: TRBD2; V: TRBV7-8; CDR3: CASSLKTSGGHKNIQYF; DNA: TGTGCCAGCAGCTTAAAGACTAGCGGGGGTCACAAAAACATTCAGTACTTC
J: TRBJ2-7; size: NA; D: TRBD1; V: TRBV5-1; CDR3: CASSLPGTGGNEQYF; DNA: TGCGCCAGCAGCCTGCCGGGGACAGGGGGGAACGAGCAGTACTTC
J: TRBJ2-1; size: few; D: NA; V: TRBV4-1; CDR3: CASSRKQGIEQFF; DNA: TGCGCCAGCAGCCGTAAACAGGGAATAGAGCAGTTCTTC
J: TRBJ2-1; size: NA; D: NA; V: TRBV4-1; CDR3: CASSQPHRYNEQFF; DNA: TGCGCCAGCAGCCAACCACACCGATACAATGAGCAGTTCTTC
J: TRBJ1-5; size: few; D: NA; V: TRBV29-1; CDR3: CSVSDSFGNQPQHF; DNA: TGCAGCGTTTCCGACAGCTTTGGCAATCAGCCCCAGCATTTT
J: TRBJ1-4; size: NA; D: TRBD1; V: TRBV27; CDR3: CASSPQWGQGKKLFF; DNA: TGTGCCAGCAGTCCTCAATGGGGACAGGGGAAAAAACTGTTTTTT
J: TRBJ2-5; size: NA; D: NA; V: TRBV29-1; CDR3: CSVGTVGGETQYF; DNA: TGCAGCGTTGGGACAGTTGGTGGAGAGACCCAGTACTTC
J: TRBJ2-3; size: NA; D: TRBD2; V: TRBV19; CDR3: CATTGLSFTDTQYF; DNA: TGTGCCACCACGGGACTATCGTTCACAGATACGCAGTATTTT
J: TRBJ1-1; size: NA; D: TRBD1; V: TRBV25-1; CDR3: CASRQSGTGETEAFF; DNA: TGTGCCAGCAGACAAAGCGGGACAGGGGAAACTGAAGCTTTCTTT
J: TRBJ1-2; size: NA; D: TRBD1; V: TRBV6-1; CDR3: CASSEGVWQGAYGYTF; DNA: TGTGCCAGCAGTGAAGGGGTGTGGCAGGGGGCCTATGGCTACACCTTC
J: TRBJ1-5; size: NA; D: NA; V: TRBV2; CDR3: CASRPDSPNQPQHF; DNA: TGTGCCAGCAGGCCGGACAGCCCCAATCAGCCCCAGCATTTT
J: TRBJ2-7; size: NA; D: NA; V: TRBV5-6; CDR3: CASSLAGEQYF; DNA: TGTGCCAGCAGCTTGGCCGGGGAGCAGTACTTC
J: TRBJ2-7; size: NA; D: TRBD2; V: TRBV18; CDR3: CASSPSGTSGGYEQYF; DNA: TGTGCCAGCTCACCATCCGGGACTAGCGGGGGGTACGAGCAGTACTTC
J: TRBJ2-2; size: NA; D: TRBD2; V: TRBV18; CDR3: CASSPRTSSPTGELFF; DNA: TGTGCCAGCTCACCCCGGACTAGCTCGCCCACCGGGGAGCTGTTTTTT
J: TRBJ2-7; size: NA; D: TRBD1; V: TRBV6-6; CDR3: CASSPGTGYEQYF; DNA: TGTGCCAGCAGTCCCGGGACAGGCTACGAGCAGTACTTC
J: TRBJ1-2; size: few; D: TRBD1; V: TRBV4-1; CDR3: CASSQDRGGYTF; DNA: TGCGCCAGCAGCCAGGACAGGGGTGGCTACACCTTC
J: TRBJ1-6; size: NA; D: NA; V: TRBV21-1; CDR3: CASRRTGGISYNSPLHF; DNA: TGTGCCAGCAGACGGACAGGGGGAATCTCCTATAATTCACCCCTCCACTTT
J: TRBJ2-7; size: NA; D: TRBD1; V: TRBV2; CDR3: CASRAGGPYEQYF; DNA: TGTGCCAGCAGGGCAGGGGGCCCCTACGAGCAGTACTTC
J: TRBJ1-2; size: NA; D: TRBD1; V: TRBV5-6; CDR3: CASSLSPGTGNGYTF; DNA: TGTGCCAGCAGCTTGTCTCCAGGGACAGGGAATGGCTACACCTTC
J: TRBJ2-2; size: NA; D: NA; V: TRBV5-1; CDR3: CASNRVGNTGELFF; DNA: TGCGCCAGCAACAGGGTGGGGAACACCGGGGAGCTGTTTTTT
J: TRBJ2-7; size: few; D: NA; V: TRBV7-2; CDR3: CASTPYGGSPEQYF; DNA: TGTGCCAGCACCCCCTATGGTGGTAGTCCCGAGCAGTACTTC
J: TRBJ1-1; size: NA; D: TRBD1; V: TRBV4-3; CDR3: CASSQDRTGVTYTEAFF; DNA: TGCGCCAGCAGCCAAGATAGGACAGGTGTTACTTACACTGAAGCTTTCTTT
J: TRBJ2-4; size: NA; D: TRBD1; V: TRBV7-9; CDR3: CASNNRTGSKNIQYF; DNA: TGTGCCAGCAACAACCGGACAGGGTCCAAAAACATTCAGTACTTC
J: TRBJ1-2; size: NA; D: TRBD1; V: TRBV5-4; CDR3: CASSTGTGGVYGYTF; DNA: TGTGCCAGCAGCACTGGGACAGGGGGCGTCTATGGCTACACCTTC
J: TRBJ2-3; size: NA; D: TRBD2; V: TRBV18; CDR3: CASSPRSGGSTDTQYF; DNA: TGTGCCAGCTCACCTCGTAGCGGGGGGAGCACAGATACGCAGTATTTT
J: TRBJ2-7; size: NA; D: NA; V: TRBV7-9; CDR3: CASSLVSLLNYEQYF; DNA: TGTGCCAGCAGCTTAGTGAGCCTGCTGAACTACGAGCAGTACTTC
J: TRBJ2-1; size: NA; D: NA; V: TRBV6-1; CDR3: CASSGVWGGPGEQFF; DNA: TGTGCCAGCAGTGGAGTTTGGGGGGGGCCCGGCGAGCAGTTCTTC
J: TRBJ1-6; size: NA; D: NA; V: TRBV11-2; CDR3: CASSLPRASPLHF; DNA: TGTGCCAGCAGCCTGCCCCGAGCATCACCCCTCCACTTT